This paragraph covers one TCR beta chain sequence. Per germline, CDR1 MGHRA and CDR2 YSYEKL. With 0 bases clipped from V and 3 bases from J, the junction kept 7 bases outside the gene matches. The CDR3 spans 16 residues. Authors' analysis steps: Estimates of nucleated cell counts were drawn from the amplification of reference gene primers. Using immunoSEQ multiplex PCR, the repertoire was profiled, and TCRdb retains in-frame clones only, with some absent. V, J and clone size derive from that table, while D and trimming were established from the DNA sequence. The sample includes around 290,000 clones, approximately 89% of them seen just once. The source of the sample is a study of blood T cell repertoires in COVID-19.

The V gene is TRBV4-1, the J gene TRBJ1-1; 7 positions match TRBD1. Sequencing was carried out using peripheral blood. This sequence originates from a woman aged 30 to 39 with COVID-19, enrolled during active disease. CDR3 protein: CASSQDPHRGDTEAFF. CDR3 coding DNA: TGCGCCAGCAGCCAAGATCCCCACAGGGGCGACACTGAAGCTTTCTTT.